These T cell receptor beta chains were read from a single sample in a study of PD-1 blockade in classical Hodgkin lymphoma. This table comes from immunoSEQ multiplex PCR, and its TCRdb copy is limited to in-frame clones, with some not included. In the table there are approximately 16,000 clones, more than 70% of which are singletons. The sequenced sample was CD4+ T cells from blood. These receptors all stem from a human donor with classical Hodgkin lymphoma. Each CDR3 is given with its conserved first and last residue. D genes are given only for firm matches. The listing skips clone size in some rows; elsewhere it reads once, few, many or a size class.

D gene: TRBD2
clone size: once
V gene: TRBV7-9
CDR3 length: 17
J gene: TRBJ2-1
CDR3 DNA: TGTGCCAGCAGCTTAGAGGGGCTAGCGGGAGGGCCGGGGGAGCAGTTCTTC
CDR3 protein: CASSLEGLAGGPGEQFF

D gene: NA
clone size: NA
V gene: TRBV7-9
CDR3 length: 13
J gene: TRBJ2-1
CDR3 DNA: TGTGCCAGCAGCGAACTTAGGGGCGGGGAGCAGTTCTTC
CDR3 protein: CASSELRGGEQFF

D gene: NA
clone size: NA
V gene: TRBV27
CDR3 length: 15
J gene: TRBJ1-2
CDR3 DNA: TGTGCCAGCAGTTTACGGGGGCAGGGGCCCTATGGCTACACCTTC
CDR3 protein: CASSLRGQGPYGYTF

D gene: TRBD2
clone size: NA
V gene: TRBV7-2
CDR3 length: 16
J gene: TRBJ2-7
CDR3 DNA: TGTGCCAGCAGCTTAGAACTAGCGGCAAGAGCCTACGAGCAGTACTTC
CDR3 protein: CASSLELAARAYEQYF

D gene: TRBD2
clone size: NA
V gene: TRBV28
CDR3 length: 14
J gene: TRBJ2-3
CDR3 DNA: TGTGCCAGCAGGGGACCCCCGGGGGGACGTACGCAGTATTTT
CDR3 protein: CASRGPPGGRTQYF

D gene: NA
clone size: NA
V gene: TRBV10-3
CDR3 length: 13
J gene: TRBJ2-1
CDR3 DNA: TGTGCCATCAGCGGGCGTGGCTACAATGAGCAGTTCTTC
CDR3 protein: CAISGRGYNEQFF

D gene: NA
clone size: once
V gene: TRBV19
CDR3 length: 14
J gene: TRBJ2-1
CDR3 DNA: TGTGCCAGTAATGTATATGGAGGTGGCAATGAGCAGTTCTTC
CDR3 protein: CASNVYGGGNEQFF

D gene: TRBD1
clone size: NA
V gene: TRBV7-2
CDR3 length: 15
J gene: TRBJ2-1
CDR3 DNA: TGTGCCAGCAGCCCTCGACAGGGGGCGGGAAATGAGCAGTTCTTC
CDR3 protein: CASSPRQGAGNEQFF

D gene: NA
clone size: few
V gene: TRBV28
CDR3 length: 15
J gene: TRBJ1-5
CDR3 DNA: TGTGCCAGCAGTTTAGGGGCTTTCCCCTCCCAGCCCCAGCATTTT
CDR3 protein: CASSLGAFPSQPQHF

D gene: NA
clone size: NA
V gene: TRBV10-3
CDR3 length: 14
J gene: TRBJ2-7
CDR3 DNA: TGTGCCATCAGTGATCGCGGGAATAGGGACGAGCAGTACTTC
CDR3 protein: CAISDRGNRDEQYF

D gene: NA
clone size: NA
V gene: TRBV10-2
CDR3 length: 11
J gene: TRBJ2-1
CDR3 DNA: TGCGCCAGCAGACAGGTCAATGAGCAGTTCTTC
CDR3 protein: CASRQVNEQFF

D gene: TRBD2
clone size: NA
V gene: TRBV19
CDR3 length: 14
J gene: TRBJ2-1
CDR3 DNA: TGTGCCAGCCGACTAGCGGGAGGGCCCGATGAGCAGTTCTTC
CDR3 protein: CASRLAGGPDEQFF

D gene: NA
clone size: few
V gene: TRBV10-3
CDR3 length: 12
J gene: TRBJ1-2
CDR3 DNA: TGTGCCATCGGTATGGAGAGGGGACACTACACCTTC
CDR3 protein: CAIGMERGHYTF

D gene: TRBD2
clone size: NA
V gene: TRBV29-1
CDR3 length: 14
J gene: TRBJ2-3
CDR3 DNA: TGCAGCGTTGTAGGTAGCGGGAGAACAGATACGCAGTATTTT
CDR3 protein: CSVVGSGRTDTQYF

D gene: NA
clone size: NA
V gene: TRBV7-6
CDR3 length: 11
J gene: TRBJ2-5
CDR3 DNA: TGTGCCAGCAGCTTAACGGAGACCCAGTACTTC
CDR3 protein: CASSLTETQYF

D gene: NA
clone size: NA
V gene: TRBV5-1
CDR3 length: 18
J gene: TRBJ2-6
CDR3 DNA: TGCGCCAGCAGCTTGGGGACCACCTCTCGCTCTGGGGCCAACGTCCTGACTTTC
CDR3 protein: CASSLGTTSRSGANVLTF

D gene: NA
clone size: NA
V gene: TRBV7-8
CDR3 length: 15
J gene: TRBJ2-7
CDR3 DNA: TGTGCCAGCAGCTTAGCGGGAGGGGGAGCCTACGAGCAGTACTTC
CDR3 protein: CASSLAGGGAYEQYF

D gene: TRBD1
clone size: NA
V gene: TRBV18
CDR3 length: 18
J gene: TRBJ1-2
CDR3 DNA: TGTGCCAGCTCACCGGGGACAGGGGGTGCCCAAGCTAACTATGGCTACACCTTC
CDR3 protein: CASSPGTGGAQANYGYTF

D gene: NA
clone size: NA
V gene: TRBV10-1
CDR3 length: 13
J gene: TRBJ1-1
CDR3 DNA: TGCGCCAGCGCCGGACAGAGGACCACTGAAGCTTTCTTT
CDR3 protein: CASAGQRTTEAFF

D gene: NA
clone size: NA
V gene: TRBV9
CDR3 length: 17
J gene: TRBJ2-5
CDR3 DNA: TGTGCCAGCAGCCCCGGGGGGAGGGGGCGAAGCCAAGAGACCCAGTACTTC
CDR3 protein: CASSPGGRGRSQETQYF

D gene: NA
clone size: NA
V gene: TRBV6-1
CDR3 length: 15
J gene: TRBJ2-5
CDR3 DNA: TGTGCCAGCAAACAGGCTTCCTTTCCCGAAGAGACCCAGTACTTC
CDR3 protein: CASKQASFPEETQYF

D gene: TRBD2
clone size: NA
V gene: TRBV27
CDR3 length: 16
J gene: TRBJ2-1
CDR3 DNA: TGTGCCAGCAAAAAAAGCGGCGGGAGAGGTGGCAATGAGCAGTTCTTC
CDR3 protein: CASKKSGGRGGNEQFF

D gene: TRBD2
clone size: NA
V gene: TRBV5-6
CDR3 length: 15
J gene: TRBJ2-1
CDR3 DNA: TGTGCCAGCAGCTGGAAAGCGGGAGGGGACAATGAGCAGTTCTTC
CDR3 protein: CASSWKAGGDNEQFF

D gene: NA
clone size: NA
V gene: TRBV5-4
CDR3 length: 14
J gene: TRBJ2-5
CDR3 DNA: TGTGCCAGCAGCTTGGCCGGAGGGCCCGAGACCCAGTACTTC
CDR3 protein: CASSLAGGPETQYF

D gene: NA
clone size: NA
V gene: TRBV4-1
CDR3 length: 14
J gene: TRBJ2-3
CDR3 DNA: TGCGCCAGCAGCCAAGTGGACCTCACAGATACGCAGTATTTT
CDR3 protein: CASSQVDLTDTQYF

D gene: TRBD1
clone size: NA
V gene: TRBV28
CDR3 length: 16
J gene: TRBJ2-5
CDR3 DNA: TGTGCCAGCAGTTCAGCCGGGACAGGGGGCGAAGAGACCCAGTACTTC
CDR3 protein: CASSSAGTGGEETQYF

D gene: TRBD2
clone size: NA
V gene: TRBV7-9
CDR3 length: 15
J gene: TRBJ2-1
CDR3 DNA: TGTGCCAGCAGCCGTTTAGCGGGCACATACAATGAGCAGTTCTTC
CDR3 protein: CASSRLAGTYNEQFF

D gene: TRBD2
clone size: NA
V gene: TRBV5-1
CDR3 length: 15
J gene: TRBJ2-3
CDR3 DNA: TGCGCCAGCAGCCCGGGACTAGCGGCTACAGATACGCAGTATTTT
CDR3 protein: CASSPGLAATDTQYF

D gene: NA
clone size: NA
V gene: TRBV11-2
CDR3 length: 19
J gene: TRBJ1-3
CDR3 DNA: TGTGCCAGCAGCTTAGTTCACCCTCTGGCAGGGAGATATGGAAACACCATATATTTT
CDR3 protein: CASSLVHPLAGRYGNTIYF

D gene: NA
clone size: NA
V gene: TRBV28
CDR3 length: 17
J gene: TRBJ1-5
CDR3 DNA: TGTGCCAGCAGTTTTTCCCTTCTGGGGGGGGACCGACAGCCCCAGCATTTT
CDR3 protein: CASSFSLLGGDRQPQHF

D gene: NA
clone size: NA
V gene: TRBV7-6
CDR3 length: 17
J gene: TRBJ1-4
CDR3 DNA: TGTGCCAGCAGCGGGGGCGGGGGTGTGAGAACTAATGAAAAACTGTTTTTT
CDR3 protein: CASSGGGGVRTNEKLFF

D gene: NA
clone size: NA
V gene: TRBV4-3
CDR3 length: 13
J gene: TRBJ2-5
CDR3 DNA: TGCGCCAGCAGTAGATTCGCGCAAGAGACCCAGTACTTC
CDR3 protein: CASSRFAQETQYF

D gene: TRBD2
clone size: few
V gene: TRBV28
CDR3 length: 20
J gene: TRBJ2-7
CDR3 DNA: TGTGCCAGCAGGGCCCGGGGAGGAATAGCGGGAGGGCCGTCTTCCTACGAGCAGTACTTC
CDR3 protein: CASRARGGIAGGPSSYEQYF

D gene: TRBD1
clone size: NA
V gene: TRBV28
CDR3 length: 16
J gene: TRBJ1-4
CDR3 DNA: TGTGCCAGCAGCCTTACCGGGACAGCCCTGAATGAAAAACTGTTTTTT
CDR3 protein: CASSLTGTALNEKLFF

D gene: TRBD1
clone size: NA
V gene: TRBV10-3
CDR3 length: 13
J gene: TRBJ2-3
CDR3 DNA: TGTGCCTGCGGGACAGGGAACACAGATACGCAGTATTTT
CDR3 protein: CACGTGNTDTQYF

D gene: TRBD2
clone size: NA
V gene: TRBV7-2
CDR3 length: 15
J gene: TRBJ2-7
CDR3 DNA: TGTGCCAGCAGCGGCGGACTAGGAATGTTCTACGAGCAGTACTTC
CDR3 protein: CASSGGLGMFYEQYF

D gene: TRBD1
clone size: NA
V gene: TRBV18
CDR3 length: 14
J gene: TRBJ2-2
CDR3 DNA: TGTGCCAGCTCACCACGACAGGGCGGCGGGGAGCTGTTTTTT
CDR3 protein: CASSPRQGGGELFF

D gene: NA
clone size: NA
V gene: TRBV7-2
CDR3 length: 15
J gene: TRBJ1-5
CDR3 DNA: TGTGCCAGCAGCTTATCCAGGGGAGGCAATCAGCCCCAGCATTTT
CDR3 protein: CASSLSRGGNQPQHF

D gene: TRBD1
clone size: NA
V gene: TRBV9
CDR3 length: 17
J gene: TRBJ1-3
CDR3 DNA: TGTGCCAGCAGCGCACCGTTGGGACAGCGAACAGGCAACACCATATATTTT
CDR3 protein: CASSAPLGQRTGNTIYF

D gene: NA
clone size: NA
V gene: TRBV5-1
CDR3 length: 15
J gene: TRBJ2-5
CDR3 DNA: TGCGCCAGCACCATAAGTGGTGCGGGAACGGAGACCCAGTACTTC
CDR3 protein: CASTISGAGTETQYF

D gene: TRBD2
clone size: NA
V gene: TRBV27
CDR3 length: 16
J gene: TRBJ2-5
CDR3 DNA: TGTGCCAGCAGTCCAAGACTAGCGGGAGGGGCGGAGACCCAGTACTTC
CDR3 protein: CASSPRLAGGAETQYF

D gene: TRBD1
clone size: once
V gene: TRBV28
CDR3 length: 15
J gene: TRBJ1-5
CDR3 DNA: TGTGCCAGCAGTTCCTTAGGACAGGGGCATCAGCCCCAGCATTTT
CDR3 protein: CASSSLGQGHQPQHF

D gene: TRBD1
clone size: NA
V gene: TRBV18
CDR3 length: 15
J gene: TRBJ2-2
CDR3 DNA: TGTGCCAGCTCACCGTGGACAGGGACCATCGGGGAGCTGTTTTTT
CDR3 protein: CASSPWTGTIGELFF

D gene: NA
clone size: NA
V gene: TRBV28
CDR3 length: 14
J gene: TRBJ1-5
CDR3 DNA: TGTGCCAGCAGTTTGGCAGGGATTCCTCAGCCCCAGCATTTT
CDR3 protein: CASSLAGIPQPQHF

D gene: NA
clone size: few
V gene: TRBV28
CDR3 length: 13
J gene: TRBJ1-1
CDR3 DNA: TGTGCCAGCAGGCCACCGGGGAACACTGAAGCTTTCTTT
CDR3 protein: CASRPPGNTEAFF

D gene: NA
clone size: NA
V gene: TRBV30
CDR3 length: 14
J gene: TRBJ2-1
CDR3 DNA: TGTGCCTGGAGTTATTTAAGCTCCTACAATGAGCAGTTCTTC
CDR3 protein: CAWSYLSSYNEQFF

D gene: TRBD1
clone size: NA
V gene: TRBV18
CDR3 length: 14
J gene: TRBJ1-1
CDR3 DNA: TGTGCCAGCTCAGAGGACAGGAGCGGCTCTGAAGCTTTCTTT
CDR3 protein: CASSEDRSGSEAFF

D gene: TRBD2
clone size: NA
V gene: TRBV15
CDR3 length: 17
J gene: TRBJ2-7
CDR3 DNA: TGTGCCACCAGCAGAGAACCGGGACTAGCGGAACCCTACGAGCAGTACTTC
CDR3 protein: CATSREPGLAEPYEQYF

D gene: NA
clone size: NA
V gene: TRBV6-6
CDR3 length: 14
J gene: TRBJ1-6
CDR3 DNA: TGTGCCAGCGGGAGACAGGCCCTTAATTCACCCCTCCACTTT
CDR3 protein: CASGRQALNSPLHF

D gene: TRBD1
clone size: NA
V gene: TRBV19
CDR3 length: 14
J gene: TRBJ1-1
CDR3 DNA: TGTGCCAGTAGCACGGGACAGGGCTACACTGAAGCTTTCTTT
CDR3 protein: CASSTGQGYTEAFF

D gene: TRBD1
clone size: NA
V gene: TRBV7-2
CDR3 length: 15
J gene: TRBJ2-5
CDR3 DNA: TGTGCCAGCAGATCCGGACAGGGGGCGCTTTTTACCCAGTACTTC
CDR3 protein: CASRSGQGALFTQYF

D gene: TRBD2
clone size: few
V gene: TRBV18
CDR3 length: 15
J gene: TRBJ2-2
CDR3 DNA: TGTGCCAGCTCACCCGGACTAGTGGGTCCCGGGGAGCTGTTTTTT
CDR3 protein: CASSPGLVGPGELFF

D gene: NA
clone size: NA
V gene: TRBV28
CDR3 length: 11
J gene: TRBJ2-7
CDR3 DNA: TGTGCCAGCAGCCTTCGGGGCGAGCAGTACTTC
CDR3 protein: CASSLRGEQYF

D gene: NA
clone size: NA
V gene: TRBV5-1
CDR3 length: 13
J gene: TRBJ2-1
CDR3 DNA: TGCGCCAGTAAGGTCGGGACTCTCAATGAGCAGTTCTTC
CDR3 protein: CASKVGTLNEQFF

D gene: TRBD1
clone size: NA
V gene: TRBV27
CDR3 length: 15
J gene: TRBJ2-2
CDR3 DNA: TGTGCCAGCAGGGTGGACAGGGCGAACACCGGGGAGCTGTTTTTT
CDR3 protein: CASRVDRANTGELFF

D gene: NA
clone size: NA
V gene: TRBV9
CDR3 length: 15
J gene: TRBJ2-3
CDR3 DNA: TGTGCCAGCAGCAACCTGGGTGAGGGCACAGATACGCAGTATTTT
CDR3 protein: CASSNLGEGTDTQYF

D gene: NA
clone size: NA
V gene: TRBV5-4
CDR3 length: 14
J gene: TRBJ2-5
CDR3 DNA: TGTGCCAGCAGCTTGGCAGGGTATCAAGAGACCCAGTACTTC
CDR3 protein: CASSLAGYQETQYF

D gene: NA
clone size: NA
V gene: TRBV18
CDR3 length: 14
J gene: TRBJ2-7
CDR3 DNA: TGTGCCAGCTCACCCGAGTTAGGATCCTACGAGCAGTACTTC
CDR3 protein: CASSPELGSYEQYF

D gene: TRBD2
clone size: NA
V gene: TRBV4-2
CDR3 length: 19
J gene: TRBJ2-4
CDR3 DNA: TGTGCCAGCAGCCAAGATTTTTCGGGAGCGGGAGTGGTCAAAAACATTCAGTACTTC
CDR3 protein: CASSQDFSGAGVVKNIQYF

D gene: NA
clone size: NA
V gene: TRBV11-2
CDR3 length: 14
J gene: TRBJ1-2
CDR3 DNA: TGTGCCAGCAGCCAAACGAGGGGAGTCTATGGCTACACCTTC
CDR3 protein: CASSQTRGVYGYTF